These T cell receptor beta chains were read from a single sample in a study of cytomegalovirus exposure and HLA in healthy donors. Method: immunoSEQ multiplex PCR; TCRdb's copy keeps in-frame clones and lacks some. The table lists roughly 200,000 clones, 65% to 85% of them singletons, with about 2.8% in the top ten. The specimen was PBMCs. The receptors originated from a woman in her thirties in good health and CMV-seronegative. Both conserved end residues are trimmed from each CDR3. Each record gives: D gene, CDR3 length, J gene, V gene, CDR3 protein. A D gene is named only where the DNA matches it firmly.

d_gene: -; len: 14; j_gene: TRBJ2-1; v_gene: TRBV6-5; CDR3aa: ASSYSWPGSYNEQF
d_gene: -; len: 9; j_gene: TRBJ2-7; v_gene: TRBV19; CDR3aa: ASSMGSEQY
d_gene: TRBD1; len: 15; j_gene: TRBJ1-5; v_gene: TRBV27; CDR3aa: ASSLWGRQGVNQPQH
d_gene: -; len: 12; j_gene: TRBJ2-1; v_gene: TRBV15; CDR3aa: ATSREQLYNEQF
d_gene: TRBD1; len: 14; j_gene: TRBJ2-2; v_gene: TRBV4-1; CDR3aa: ASSQEGDSYTGELF
d_gene: -; len: 13; j_gene: TRBJ1-5; v_gene: TRBV19; CDR3aa: ASSIRGNSNQPQH
d_gene: -; len: 13; j_gene: TRBJ1-5; v_gene: TRBV6-1; CDR3aa: ASSEIGASNQPQH
d_gene: -; len: 12; j_gene: TRBJ2-3; v_gene: TRBV18; CDR3aa: ASARGGGTDTQY
d_gene: -; len: 12; j_gene: TRBJ2-7; v_gene: TRBV5-1; CDR3aa: ASSPSGGTYEPY
d_gene: TRBD1; len: 12; j_gene: TRBJ1-6; v_gene: TRBV9; CDR3aa: ASSRTGNTAPLH
d_gene: -; len: 10; j_gene: TRBJ2-4; v_gene: TRBV5-6; CDR3aa: ASSLNGNIQY
d_gene: -; len: 11; j_gene: TRBJ2-7; v_gene: TRBV11-2; CDR3aa: ASSYAWASQQY
d_gene: TRBD1; len: 13; j_gene: TRBJ1-2; v_gene: TRBV5-4; CDR3aa: ASSFRGQAYAGYT
d_gene: -; len: 11; j_gene: TRBJ2-3; v_gene: TRBV5-1; CDR3aa: ASSLTPGDTQY
d_gene: TRBD1; len: 13; j_gene: TRBJ1-5; v_gene: TRBV19; CDR3aa: ASTGAGGWYQPQH
d_gene: -; len: 8; j_gene: TRBJ2-1; v_gene: TRBV28; CDR3aa: ASSVREQF
d_gene: -; len: 13; j_gene: TRBJ1-2; v_gene: TRBV5-1; CDR3aa: ASSPPDSLFYGYT
d_gene: TRBD1; len: 11; j_gene: TRBJ2-1; v_gene: TRBV14; CDR3aa: ASSRDRYNEQF
d_gene: -; len: 11; j_gene: TRBJ1-2; v_gene: TRBV6-1; CDR3aa: ASSSAGFFGYT
d_gene: -; len: 12; j_gene: TRBJ1-5; v_gene: TRBV5-6; CDR3aa: ASSFQGNYQPQH